These 12 T cell receptor beta chains came from one sample sequenced in a study of CD8+CD57+ T cells in acquired aplastic anemia. CDR3 and TCR beta VDJ profiling relied on a genomic DNA template. TCRdb re-called the reads through MiXCR, storing one row per CDR3 protein. This table has around 180,000 distinct CDR3 sequences, roughly half appearing once. Patients chosen for sequencing had CD8+CD57+ cells that had expanded, as shown by flow cytometry. The sequenced sample consisted of sorted CD4+, CD8+, or CD8+CD57+ T cells (not recorded which) from PBMCs. These receptors were obtained from a human donor with aplastic anemia.

This clonotype was detected a few times. The chain combines TRBV24-1 with TRBJ2-3; 7 bases are a match to TRBD2. Per germline, CDR1 KGHDR and CDR2 SFDVKD. The CDR3 loop spans 17 amino acids. V shed 3 bases, J shed 0 bases, and the junction held 8 bases outside the gene matches. The CDR3 bases are TGTGCCACCAGTGATCTAGGTGGGGGGGATAGCACAGATACGCAGTATTTT. The encoded protein is CATSDLGGGDSTDTQYF.

V and J are TRBV5-1 and TRBJ2-7, with D possibly being TRBD2 (5 bases). The CDR3 is made up of 13 amino acids. The germline V gene encodes CDR1 SGHRS and CDR2 YFSETQ. V was shortened by 0 bases and J by 3 bases, with 7 bases between the two germline ends. CDR3 residues: CASSLASFYEQYF. The DNA for the CDR3 is TGCGCCAGCAGCTTGGCTAGCTTCTACGAGCAGTACTTC.

This chain links TRBV5-1 with TRBJ1-1; maybe TRBD1 (5 bases). Trimming removed 3 bases at V and 6 bases at J, with 27 bases between. There are 18 residues in the CDR3. Germline V gene lookup returns CDR1 SGHRS and CDR2 YFSETQ. The CDR3 loop is CASSSQWGGSALHPEAFF. CDR3 nucleotide sequence: TGCGCCAGCAGCTCTCAATGGGGCGGGTCAGCCCTCCACCCTGAAGCTTTCTTT.

The chain employs TRBV24-1 and TRBJ1-1; TRBD1 aligns across 9 bases. This CDR3 region has 15 residues. V lost 9 bases, J lost 5 bases, and 12 bases stayed unmatched. Germline lookup yields CDR1 KGHDR and CDR2 SFDVKD. In DNA, the CDR3 is TGTGCCACCTCCCGGGACAGGGCCGGAGTTACTGAAGCTTTCTTT. Translated: CATSRDRAGVTEAFF.

This clonotype was detected once. The final CDR3 position lacks the conserved phenylalanine or tryptophan, pointing to a likely read error. This chain joins TRBV12-3 or TRBV12-4 and TRBJ1-6; 7 bases match TRBD1. V gave up 3 bases and J gave up 2 bases; unmatched junction bases: 7. This CDR3 region has 17 residues. CDR3 nucleotide sequence: TGTGCCAGCAGTTTGGTGAACAGGGGACCCTATAATTCACCCCTCCACCTC. Encoded protein: CASSLVNRGPYNSPLHL.

The table lists this clonotype with a few counts. Just one base apart from a much larger clone, this may be a read error. The chain carries TRBV7-2 and TRBJ2-7, with 9 bases lining up with TRBD2. Germline CDR1 reads SGHTA; CDR2 reads FQGNSA. This CDR3 contains 14 residues. J gave up 9 bases and V 5 bases, and 11 bases lay outside the gene matches. The CDR3 DNA sequence: TGTGCCAGCAGCGTGGCTAGCGGGAATTCAGGGCAGTACTTC. Its translation is CASSVASGNSGQYF.

This clonotype turned up a few times. The chain links TRBV2 to TRBJ1-5; D might be TRBD1 (5 bases). This CDR3 is built from 13 residues. The V and J ends lost 5 bases and 9 bases respectively, with 14 bases between them. Per the germline V gene, CDR1 is SNHLY and CDR2 is FYNNEI. The CDR3 loop reads CASSWGGNGPQHF. Here the CDR3 DNA reads TGTGCCAGCAGTTGGGGGGGAAATGGGCCCCAGCATTTT.

This clonotype was seen repeatedly, ten times or more. The J gene is TRBJ1-5, the V gene TRBV6-2 or TRBV6-3; tentative D call: TRBD1 (6 bases). This CDR3 comprises 17 residues. The V and J ends lost 2 bases and 1 base respectively, with 15 bases between them. The germline gives CDR1 MNHEY, CDR2 SVGEGT. The CDR3 DNA sequence: TGTGCCAGCAGTTACGGGCAGGGGAGAAGGAGCAATCAGCCCCAGCATTTT. The encoded protein is CASSYGQGRRSNQPQHF.

This clonotype was observed many times. A much larger clonotype is one base distant, so this may be a read error. This rearrangement joins TRBV3-1 to TRBJ1-5, with unresolved D. The CDR3 is 12 residues long. Trimming took off 4 bases at V and 4 bases at J, with 5 bases between the two ends. CDR1 LGHDT and CDR2 YNNKEL come from the germline V gene (reference sequence). CDR3 in amino acids: CASSLRNQPQHF. The DNA of the CDR3 is TGTGCCAGCAGCCTCAGGAATCAGCCCCAGCATTTT.

This clonotype was counted ten times or more. The rearrangement joins TRBV5-1 to TRBJ1-2; D perhaps matches TRBD1 (6 bases). This CDR3 has 16 amino acids. Germline V gene data show CDR1 as SGHRS and CDR2 as YFSETQ. V dropped 4 bases and J dropped 4 bases, with 20 bases sitting between them. The CDR3 sequence: CASSPRIEGDSYGYTF. The CDR3 DNA reads as TGCGCCAGCAGCCCCCGAATTGAGGGGGATAGCTATGGCTACACCTTC.

The V gene is TRBV19, the J gene TRBJ1-2, with D possibly TRBD1 on 5 matching bases. CDR1 and CDR2 (germline): LNHDA, SQIVND (reference sequence). Between the trimmed V and J ends, which lost 3 bases and 4 bases, there was a span of 12 bases. The CDR3 contains 14 residues. CDR3 sequence: CASSIYGGSYGYTF. CDR3 DNA: TGTGCCAGTAGTATTTACGGGGGAAGCTATGGCTACACCTTC. Complete variable domain (other parts from reference TRBV19 and TRBJ1-2): DGGITQSPKYLFRKEGQNVTLSCEQNLNHDAMYWYRQDPGQGLRLIYYSQIVNDFQKGDIAEGYSVSREKKESFPLTVTSAQKNPTAFYLCASSIYGGSYGYTFGSGTRLTVV.

CDR3: CASSWGNEKLFF. The CDR3 DNA sequence: TGTGCCAGCAGCTGGGGTAATGAAAAACTGTTTTTT. The chain uses TRBV7-9 and TRBJ1-4, with D hard to call. CDR3 size: 12 residues. Deletions cut 4 bases from V and 4 bases from J, with 4 bases between. Germline loops: CDR1 SEHNR, CDR2 FQNEAQ (reference sequence).